The rows below give T cell receptor beta chains drawn from one sample of a study of regulatory T cells in long-lasting Graves disease. One entry per CDR3 protein, called by TCRdb with MiXCR from the multiplex PCR reads. The sample carries approximately 300,000 distinct CDR3 sequences, over 15% recorded once. Sequenced here: peripheral blood mononuclear cells (PBMCs), sampled at new diagnosis, from a patient treated with antithyroid drugs. These receptors were obtained from a female donor with Graves disease. Each CDR3 is given with its conserved first and last residue. The order of the fields is V gene, J gene, D gene, clone size, CDR3 protein, CDR3 DNA. The D gene is left open where the match is weak. Each size is once, few or many counts, or a class when the clone is expanded.

TRBV7-9	TRBJ2-3	-	many	CASSSGRDQADTQYF	TGTGCCAGCAGCTCGGGCAGGGACCAGGCTGATACGCAGTATTTT
TRBV9	TRBJ2-1	TRBD1	many	CASSARPTPGQGFGNEQFF	TGTGCCAGCAGCGCGCGGCCTACTCCGGGACAGGGATTCGGCAATGAGCAGTTCTTC
TRBV5-1	TRBJ2-1	-	many	CASSLRPRQDNEQFF	TGCGCCAGCAGCTTGAGGCCAAGGCAGGACAATGAGCAGTTCTTC
TRBV11-2	TRBJ1-3	TRBD1	many	CASSGDRGNTIYF	TGTGCCAGCAGCGGGGACAGGGGGAACACCATATATTTT
TRBV6-5	TRBJ1-2	-	many	CASSYDSGSYGGYTF	TGTGCCAGCAGTTACGATTCGGGCAGCTACGGTGGCTACACCTTC
TRBV3-1	TRBJ1-1	-	many	CASTTTVSVTEAFF	TGTGCCAGCACTACTACTGTATCGGTAACTGAAGCTTTCTTT
TRBV20-1	TRBJ2-1	-	many	CSLTPPSGSYNNEQFF	TGCAGTCTTACCCCCCCCAGCGGCTCTTACAACAATGAGCAGTTCTTC
TRBV7-8	TRBJ2-7	-	many	CASSYRDGPYEQYF	TGTGCCAGCAGCTATCGGGACGGCCCCTACGAGCAGTACTTC
TRBV11-2	TRBJ2-3	TRBD2	many	CASSLGLAGGTTDTQYF	TGTGCCAGCAGCTTAGGCCTAGCGGGAGGGACCACAGATACGCAGTATTTT
TRBV6-5	TRBJ2-7	-	many	CASSSSQGEQYF	TGTGCCAGCAGTTCCTCTCAGGGTGAGCAGTACTTC
TRBV29-1	TRBJ2-7	TRBD2	many	CSATSGGTYEQYF	TGCAGCGCCACTAGCGGAGGAACCTACGAGCAGTACTTC
TRBV12-3/TRBV12-4	TRBJ1-5	TRBD1	many	CASSLGGTGGRQPQHF	TGTGCCAGCAGTTTGGGCGGGACAGGGGGCAGGCAGCCCCAGCATTTT
TRBV29-1	TRBJ2-5	TRBD2	many	CSVGATSGRASETQYF	TGCAGCGTTGGCGCGACTAGCGGGAGGGCCTCCGAGACCCAGTACTTC
TRBV30	TRBJ1-2	-	many	CAWSVMGVWENGYTF	TGTGCCTGGAGTGTAATGGGGGTTTGGGAGAATGGCTACACCTTC